Here is one TCR beta chain with its context. Repertoires were generated with immunoSEQ multiplex PCR, while TCRdb's copy carries only in-frame clones and drops some. Of about 15,000 clones in the sample, 80% to 90% were seen once. The germline V gene has CDR1 MDHEN and CDR2 SYDVKM. The CDR3 length is 17 residues. Trimming removed 1 base from V and 3 bases from J, with 16 bases in between. The sample is drawn from a study of chemoradiotherapy in HPV16-positive cancers. This chain connects TRBV28 to TRBJ2-1, with D possibly matching TRBD2 (7 bases). The source is a human donor with HPV-associated anogenital cancer. Here the sequenced sample was blood, taken from a patient who underwent chemoradiotherapy. DNA of the CDR3: TGTGCCAGCAGTTTATCGGGGGGCACTCCTTACTACAATGAGCAGTTCTTC. Translated: CASSLSGGTPYYNEQFF.